The next 17 T cell receptor beta chains were all read from a single sample in a study of Ad26.COV2.S vaccination and SARS-CoV-2 variants. Described treatment: some 19 received Ad26.COV2.S at low or high dose, single or two shots; roughly 5 received placebo; per-sample allocation not given. Sampling occurred on day 63 after the first vaccine or placebo injection. Using immunoSEQ multiplex PCR, the repertoire was profiled, and TCRdb retains in-frame clones only, with some absent. The repertoire includes about 390,000 clones, around 92% of them detected once, and more than 1.5% sits in the top ten. This sample comprised peripheral blood, obtained in a trial of Ad26.COV2.S vaccine versus placebo. These receptors were obtained from a person between 18 and 59 years old who received the Ad26.COV2.S COVID-19 vaccine or a placebo.

The V gene is TRBV27, the J gene TRBJ2-3; TRBD2 aligns across 11 bases. The CDR3 loop spans 18 amino acids. V shed 3 bases, J shed 7 bases, and the junction held 15 bases outside the gene matches. In germline, CDR1 is MNHEY, CDR2 SMNVEV (reference sequence). The CDR3 sequence is CASSFLNSGGAEFNTQYF. The CDR3 DNA sequence: TGTGCCAGCAGTTTTCTAAATAGCGGGGGGGCCGAATTCAATACGCAGTATTTT.

This clone came up a few times. This CDR3 is also generated by other DNA sequences in the sample. The chain recombines TRBV5-1 with TRBJ1-5; 10 bases match TRBD1. CDR3 length: 14 amino acids. CDR1 and CDR2 (germline): SGHRS, YFSETQ. J was trimmed by 4 bases and V by 4 bases; bases with no gene match: 2. The chain's CDR3 is CASSTGQGNQPQHF. CDR3 DNA: TGCGCCAGCAGCACGGGACAGGGGAATCAGCCCCAGCATTTT.

A word on this clone: Relative to the germline gene, one junction end is altered; a read error may explain this. The chain uses TRBV6-4 and TRBJ2-1, with 14 nucleotides matching TRBD2. Germline CDR1 reads MRHNA; CDR2 reads SNTAGT. This CDR3 has 16 residues. The DNA of the CDR3 is TGTGCCAGCAGACGGACTAGCGGGGGGTCCTCCAATGAGCAGTTCTTC. As protein: CASRRTSGGSSNEQFF.

The chain employs TRBV7-6 and TRBJ2-7; D is ambiguous. CDR1 is SGHVS and CDR2 is FNYEAQ in the germline V gene. This CDR3 is built from 13 residues. V lost 5 bases to trimming and J lost 4 bases, with 12 bases between them. CDR3 in amino acids: CASSPIDSYEQYF. CDR3 sequence (DNA): TGTGCCAGCAGCCCCATAGACTCTTACGAGCAGTACTTC.

This clone was seen once. CDR3 loop: CASSSGTYLGKNEKLFF. CDR3 nucleotide sequence: TGTGCCAGCTCATCCGGGACCTATCTTGGGAAGAATGAAAAACTGTTTTTT. The chain is built from TRBV18 and TRBJ1-4, with D possibly matching TRBD1 (5 bases). The V gene's germline CDR1 is KGHSH and CDR2 LQKENI. The CDR3 runs 17 residues. Trimming left V 5 bases short and J 5 bases short, with 21 bases between.

This clone was seen only once. The chain couples TRBV2 to TRBJ2-1; 7 bases match TRBD1. Germline trimming cut 5 bases from V and 5 bases from J; bases unmatched to any gene: 15. Germline-derived CDR1 and CDR2 are SNHLY and FYNNEI. This CDR3 spans 17 amino acids. Here the CDR3 DNA reads TGTGCCAGCAGTTCTCATCGGGACAGAACAAATAACAATGAGCAGTTCTTC. Translated: CASSSHRDRTNNNEQFF. Filled out from reference TRBV2 and TRBJ2-1, the complete variable domain reads EPEVTQTPSHQVTQMGQEVILRCVPISNHLYFYWYRQILGQKVEFLVSFYNNEISEKSEIFDDQFSVERPDGSNFTLKIRSTKLEDSAMYFCASSSHRDRTNNNEQFFGPGTRLTVL.

This chain links TRBV10-1 with TRBJ2-5; 11 bases match TRBD2. J was trimmed by 2 bases and V by 11 bases; bases with no gene match: 10. The CDR3 length is 15 residues. Germline V CDR1 and CDR2: WNHNN, SYGVQD (reference sequence). The CDR3 reads CAGGTGTSGQETQYF. The CDR3 DNA is TGCGCCGGGGGAACCGGGACTAGCGGACAAGAGACCCAGTACTTC.

This rearrangement joins TRBV3-1 (or the pseudogene TRBV3-2) to TRBJ2-3, with unresolved D. Germline CDR1 LGHDT, CDR2 YNNKEL (reference sequence). V shed 2 bases and J shed 6 bases, with 18 bases lying between them. The length of the CDR3 is 16 residues. CDR3 loop: CASSQTPLVGWDTQYF. CDR3 DNA sequence: TGTGCCAGCAGCCAAACCCCTCTAGTAGGTTGGGATACGCAGTATTTT.

The chain recombines TRBV6-5 with TRBJ1-5; perhaps TRBD1 as D (5 bases). Trimming removed 6 bases at V and 4 bases at J, with 10 bases between. CDR1 MNHEY and CDR2 SVGAGI come from the germline V gene. This CDR3 has 13 amino acids. The CDR3 DNA reads as TGTGCCAGCAGCCGACAGAGAAATCAGCCCCAGCATTTT. It encodes CASSRQRNQPQHF.

The rearrangement joins TRBV15 to TRBJ2-1; D is ambiguous. The V end was cut by 0 bases, the J end by 5 bases, with 5 bases between. Germline CDR1 and CDR2: LNHNV and YYDKDF (reference sequence). This CDR3 region has 13 residues. The CDR3 loop is CATSRDYDNEQFF. The CDR3 region has the DNA TGTGCCACCAGCAGAGATTACGACAATGAGCAGTTCTTC.

The V call is TRBV13, the J call TRBJ2-1; 7 positions match TRBD1. V trimming: 8 bases; J trimming: 3 bases; junction bases outside the gene matches: 10. CDR3 length: 15 residues. From germline, CDR1 is PRHDT and CDR2 FYEKMQ (reference sequence). This chain's CDR3 is CASERRAGGYNEQFF. CDR3 bases: TGTGCCAGCGAGCGGCGGGCAGGGGGCTACAATGAGCAGTTCTTC.

This chain links TRBV12-5 with TRBJ2-2; 8 bases are a match to TRBD2. CDR1 is LGHNT, CDR2 FRNRAP, per germline. The CDR3 sequence is 17 residues long. J gave up 3 bases and V 7 bases, and 13 bases lay outside the gene matches. The chain's CDR3 is CASAPNRGGRDTGELFF. The CDR3, as DNA: TGTGCTAGTGCCCCAAACCGGGGGGGCCGGGACACCGGGGAGCTGTTTTTT. Full variable domain (missing parts from reference TRBV12-5 and TRBJ2-2): DARVTQTPRHKVTEMGQEVTMRCQPILGHNTVFWYRQTMMQGLELLAYFRNRAPLDDSGMPKDRFSAEMPDATLATLKIQPSEPRDSAVYFCASAPNRGGRDTGELFFGEGSRLTVL.

This sequence joins TRBV6-2 or TRBV6-3 and TRBJ1-1; TRBD1 is a possible D gene (5 bases). The CDR3 is 15 amino acids. Trimming removed 0 bases from V and 4 bases from J, with 12 bases in between. Germline V gene data show CDR1 as MNHEY and CDR2 as SVGEGT. For the CDR3, the DNA is TGTGCCAGCAGTTACTCGACTTTCGGGGGCACTGAAGCTTTCTTT. Its translation: CASSYSTFGGTEAFF.

The chain links TRBV9 to TRBJ2-5, with 7 nucleotides matching TRBD2. The ends lost 0 bases at V and 5 bases at J; junction bases unmatched: 10. Germline V gene data show CDR1 as SGDLS and CDR2 as YYNGEE. The CDR3 has 16 residues. CDR3 loop: CASSVAPLGGVETQYF. The CDR3 bases are TGTGCCAGCAGCGTAGCTCCCTTGGGAGGGGTTGAGACCCAGTACTTC.

The V call is TRBV7-2, the J call TRBJ1-1; D is ambiguous. Germline V lookup: CDR1 SGHTA, CDR2 FQGNSA. Trimming removed 1 base from V and 0 bases from J, with 6 bases in between. CDR3 size: 14 residues. The CDR3 coding sequence is TGTGCCAGCAGCTTAGGGAGTATGAACACTGAAGCTTTCTTT. It is translated as CASSLGSMNTEAFF.

The V gene is TRBV6-2 or TRBV6-3, the J gene TRBJ2-7; 8 bases align to TRBD1. Losses at the gene ends were 2 bases for V and 3 bases for J; bases not matched to a gene: 12. The CDR3 is 17 residues long. The germline gives CDR1 MNHEY, CDR2 SVGEGT. In nucleotides, the CDR3 is TGTGCCAGCAGTTACCCCAATCCGGGACAGGCCGTCTACGAGCAGTACTTC. Protein: CASSYPNPGQAVYEQYF.

The chain is built from TRBV29-1 and TRBJ1-3; D uncertain. Germline CDR1 reads SQVTM; CDR2 reads ANQGSEA. The CDR3 extends over 16 amino acids. Trimming removed 4 bases from V and 3 bases from J, with 19 bases in between. CDR3 region: CSVAPGTADFGNTIYF. In DNA, the CDR3 is TGCAGCGTTGCCCCGGGTACGGCGGACTTTGGAAACACCATATATTTT. Looking up the rest from reference TRBV29-1 and TRBJ1-3 gives the full variable domain: SAVISQKPSRDICQRGTSLTIQCQVDSQVTMMFWYRQQPGQSLTLIATANQGSEATYESGFVIDKFPISRPNLTFSTLTVSNMSPEDSSIYLCSVAPGTADFGNTIYFGEGSWLTVV.